These 11 T cell receptor beta chains came from one sample sequenced in a study. Cells sorted as Tregs were CD4+, CD25+ and CD127-/low. TCRdb recomputed calls from the 5' RACE reads with MiXCR, one row per CDR3 protein. This sample yields tens of thousands of distinct CDR3 sequences, of which about 20% are seen a single time; just over 4% belongs to the top ten. The sequenced material came from Tregs sorted from blood. These receptors were taken from a female donor with breast cancer.

This clonotype was counted only a few times. This chain connects TRBV5-1 to TRBJ2-1; 7 positions agree with TRBD2. J lost 5 bases, V lost 2 bases, and 4 bases had no gene match. Germline values: CDR1 SGHRS, CDR2 YFSETQ. There are 14 residues in the CDR3. Here the CDR3 reads CASSLWLADNEQFF. CDR3 DNA sequence: TGCGCCAGCAGCTTATGGCTAGCGGACAATGAGCAGTTCTTC.

Note on this clonotype: A junction end diverges from the germline sequence, so it may reflect a read error. The rearrangement links TRBV27 to TRBJ2-5, with D possibly being TRBD2 (5 bases). This CDR3 spans 13 amino acids. The germline V gene has CDR1 MNHEY and CDR2 SMNVEV (reference sequence). In nucleotides, the CDR3 is TGTACCAGCAGCCGGGAACAATGGGAGACCCAGTACTTC. Its translation is CTSSREQWETQYF.

This clonotype was picked up many times. The rearrangement links TRBV5-1 to TRBJ1-4, with D possibly TRBD1 on 5 matching bases. Trimming took 0 bases from V and 3 from J, leaving 9 bases between them. CDR1 SGHRS and CDR2 YFSETQ come from the germline V gene. This CDR3 has 15 amino acids. Here the CDR3 DNA reads TGCGCCAGCAGCTTGGAAGGGGCCCCTAATGAAAAACTGTTTTTT. It translates to CASSLEGAPNEKLFF.

V usage is TRBV7-9 and J usage is TRBJ2-3; the D is unclear. The V end lost 5 bases, the J end lost 5 bases, and 11 bases lay between the germline ends. This CDR3 is built from 13 residues. Germline CDR1 is SEHNR and CDR2 is FQNEAQ (reference sequence). CDR3 bases: TGTGCCAGCAGCACGGAGATACGAGATACGCAGTATTTT. Translating it yields CASSTEIRDTQYF.

This clonotype was detected ten times or more. The chain carries TRBV15 and TRBJ2-1; 10 bases line up with TRBD2. The germline V gene has CDR1 LNHNV and CDR2 YYDKDF (reference sequence). V shed 0 bases and J 6 bases; nucleotides not matched to a gene: 5. The CDR3 is made up of 16 amino acids. CDR3 sequence: CATSRELAGNPNEQFF. The CDR3 DNA reads TGTGCCACCAGCAGAGAACTAGCGGGAAACCCCAATGAGCAGTTCTTC.

The chain is built from TRBV7-6 and TRBJ2-3; possibly TRBD2 for D (5 bases). Germline assignment: CDR1 SGHVS and CDR2 FNYEAQ. The CDR3 extends over 14 amino acids. V was shortened by 0 bases and J by 1 base, with 5 bases between the two germline ends. CDR3 sequence reads: CASSLAGGTDTQYF. The CDR3 nucleotides are TGTGCCAGCAGCTTAGCGGGAGGCACAGATACGCAGTATTTT.

This clonotype was seen a handful of times. V gene TRBV10-3 combines with J gene TRBJ1-3; tentatively, D is TRBD1 (6 bases). This CDR3 has 15 residues. The germline V gene encodes CDR1 ENHRY and CDR2 SYGVKD. Between the trimmed V and J ends, which lost 2 bases and 1 base, there was a span of 9 bases. The CDR3 region has the DNA TGTGCCATCAGTGAGCAAACAGGGTCTGGAAACACCATATATTTT. This gives the protein CAISEQTGSGNTIYF.

The chain uses TRBV7-2 and TRBJ1-4, with 7 bases aligning to TRBD1. The CDR3 length is 15 residues. The V and J ends lost 5 bases and 4 bases, in that order; junction bases with no gene match: 7. CDR1 and CDR2 from the germline V gene are SGHTA and FQGNSA. CDR3 protein: CASSHRGAFNEKLFF. The CDR3 DNA follows: TGTGCCAGCAGCCACAGGGGAGCTTTTAATGAAAAACTGTTTTTT.

This clonotype was recorded at least ten times. The chain uses TRBV12-3 or TRBV12-4 and TRBJ2-1; D possibly corresponds to TRBD2 (6 bases). V was pared by 4 bases and J by 7 bases, with 11 bases between. The CDR3 consists of 13 residues. In nucleotides, the CDR3 is TGTGCCAGCAGTTCAGGCGGGGTTAATGAGCAGTTCTTC. This sequence encodes CASSSGGVNEQFF.

This clonotype has just a few counts. The J gene is TRBJ2-5, the V gene TRBV7-9; D not certain. Trimming took 1 base from V and 5 from J, leaving 8 bases between them. CDR1 SEHNR and CDR2 FQNEAQ come from the germline V gene (reference sequence). CDR3 length: 13 residues. The CDR3 loop is CASSLVDGETQYF. The CDR3 DNA reads as TGTGCCAGCAGCTTAGTGGACGGGGAGACCCAGTACTTC.

Only a few counts were recorded for this clonotype. The rearrangement uses TRBV7-9 and TRBJ2-7; 7 bases are shared with TRBD1. The ends lost 5 bases at V and 6 bases at J; junction bases unmatched: 7. Germline values: CDR1 SEHNR, CDR2 FQNEAQ (reference sequence). This CDR3 contains 13 residues. The CDR3 DNA is TGTGCCAGCAGCCCGCGACAGGGATCCGAGCAGTACTTC. Its protein product is CASSPRQGSEQYF.